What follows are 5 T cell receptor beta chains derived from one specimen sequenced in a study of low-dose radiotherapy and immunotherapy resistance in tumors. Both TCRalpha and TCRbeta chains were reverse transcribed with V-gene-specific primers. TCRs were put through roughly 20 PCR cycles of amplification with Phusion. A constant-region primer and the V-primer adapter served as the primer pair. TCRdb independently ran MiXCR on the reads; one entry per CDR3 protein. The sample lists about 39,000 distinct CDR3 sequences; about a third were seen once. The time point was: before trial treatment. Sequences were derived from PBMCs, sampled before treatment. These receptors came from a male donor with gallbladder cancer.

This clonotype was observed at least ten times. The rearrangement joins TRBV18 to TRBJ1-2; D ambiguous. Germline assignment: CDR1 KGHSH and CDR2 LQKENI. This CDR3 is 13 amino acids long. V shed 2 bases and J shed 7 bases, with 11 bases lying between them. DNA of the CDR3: TGTGCCAGCTCACCAAGGGAGGAAGGTGGCTACACCTTC. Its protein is CASSPREEGGYTF.

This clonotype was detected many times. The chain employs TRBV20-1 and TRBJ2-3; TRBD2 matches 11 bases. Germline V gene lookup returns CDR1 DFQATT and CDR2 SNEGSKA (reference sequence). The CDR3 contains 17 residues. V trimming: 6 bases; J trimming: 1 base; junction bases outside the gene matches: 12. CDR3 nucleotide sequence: TGCAGTGCCCCCGGTCTAGCGGGGGGTGCGGGCACAGATACGCAGTATTTT. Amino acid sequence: CSAPGLAGGAGTDTQYF.

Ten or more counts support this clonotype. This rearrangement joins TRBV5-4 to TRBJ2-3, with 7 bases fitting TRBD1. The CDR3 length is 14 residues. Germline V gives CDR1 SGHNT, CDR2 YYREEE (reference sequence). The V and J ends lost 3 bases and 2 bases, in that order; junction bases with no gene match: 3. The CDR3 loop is CASSWTGPTDTQYF. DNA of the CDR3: TGTGCCAGCAGCTGGACAGGCCCCACAGATACGCAGTATTTT. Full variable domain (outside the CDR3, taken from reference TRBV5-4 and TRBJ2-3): ETGVTQSPTHLIKTRGQQVTLRCSSQSGHNTVSWYQQALGQGPQFIFQYYREEENGRGNFPPRFSGLQFPNYSSELNVNALELDDSALYLCASSWTGPTDTQYFGPGTRLTVL.

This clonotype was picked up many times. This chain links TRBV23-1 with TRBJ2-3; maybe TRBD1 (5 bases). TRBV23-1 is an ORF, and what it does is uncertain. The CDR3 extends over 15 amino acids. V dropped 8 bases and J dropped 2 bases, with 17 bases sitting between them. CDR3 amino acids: CASDGRRGFTDTQYF. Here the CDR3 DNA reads TGCGCCAGCGACGGCCGTAGGGGATTCACAGATACGCAGTATTTT.

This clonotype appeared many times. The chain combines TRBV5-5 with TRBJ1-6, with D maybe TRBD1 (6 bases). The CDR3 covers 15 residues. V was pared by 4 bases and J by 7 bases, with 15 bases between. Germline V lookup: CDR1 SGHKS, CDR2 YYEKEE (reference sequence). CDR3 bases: TGTGCCAGCAGCCAGCCAAAGGGGGAGAATTCACCCCTCCACTTT. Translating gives CASSQPKGENSPLHF.